This T cell receptor (beta chain) is drawn from a study of blood T cell repertoires in COVID-19. Trimming shortened V by 3 bases and J by 9 bases, and 6 bases separated the two germline ends. This CDR3 spans 11 amino acids. Germline values: CDR1 MRHNA, CDR2 SNTAGT. Assay used: immunoSEQ multiplex PCR; TCRdb lists only in-frame clones, some missing. The table shows roughly 150,000 clones, with 84% occurring only once. The source material was PBMCs or T cells enriched from blood (not recorded which). The chain couples TRBV6-4 to TRBJ2-1; D ambiguous. This receptor was obtained from a woman aged 18-30 years who had been exposed to COVID-19. The CDR3 sequence: CASSEYGEQFF. The CDR3 bases are TGTGCCAGCAGTGAATACGGTGAGCAGTTCTTC.